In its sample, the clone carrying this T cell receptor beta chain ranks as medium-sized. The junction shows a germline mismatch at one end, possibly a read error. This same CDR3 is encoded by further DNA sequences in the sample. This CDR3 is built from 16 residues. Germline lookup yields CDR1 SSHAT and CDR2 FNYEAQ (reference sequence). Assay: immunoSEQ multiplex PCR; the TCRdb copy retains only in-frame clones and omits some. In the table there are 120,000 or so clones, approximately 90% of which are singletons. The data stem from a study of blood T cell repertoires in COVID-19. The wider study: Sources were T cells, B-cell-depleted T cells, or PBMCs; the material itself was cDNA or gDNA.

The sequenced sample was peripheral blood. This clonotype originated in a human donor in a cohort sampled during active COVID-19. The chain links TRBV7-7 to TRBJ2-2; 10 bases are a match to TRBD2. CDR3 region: CASSSSGTSVTGELFF. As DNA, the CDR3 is TGTGCTAGCAGTTCCTCCGGGACTAGCGTCACCGGGGAGCTGTTTTTT. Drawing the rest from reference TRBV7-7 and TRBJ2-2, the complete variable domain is GAGVSQSPRYKVTKRGQDVTLRCDPISSHATLYWYQQALGQGPEFLTYFNYEAQPDKSGLPSDRFSAERPEGSISTLTIQRTEQRDSAMYRCASSSSGTSVTGELFFGEGSRLTVL.